This T cell receptor (beta chain) was obtained from a study of blood T cells in healthy people across ages. Primers used in a second PCR of roughly 6 to 12 cycles were a sample-barcoded 5' primer and a J-beta primer mix. One entry per CDR3 protein, called by TCRdb with MiXCR from the 5' RACE reads. The table lists 1.2 million to 1.5 million distinct CDR3 sequences, 45% to 70% of them singletons, with more than 6% in the top ten. Trimming left V 1 base short and J 1 base short, with 14 bases between. Per germline, CDR1 MGHRA and CDR2 YSYEKL. The CDR3 is 17 amino acids. This chain links TRBV4-1 with TRBJ2-1; TRBD2 might be the D (6 bases). The sequence came from a young man in good health. The sample was blood. CDR3 protein: CASSQVQVSGSYNEQFF. CDR3 DNA: TGCGCCAGCAGCCAAGTGCAGGTGAGCGGGTCCTACAATGAGCAGTTCTTC.